Following are 32 T cell receptor beta chains from one sample sequenced in a study of blood T cell repertoires in COVID-19. Assay used: immunoSEQ multiplex PCR; TCRdb lists only in-frame clones, some missing. Seen here are just over 150,000 clones, roughly 80% observed once, and the top ten hold roughly 0.56%. The sample was peripheral blood. The receptors stem from a man aged 60 to 75 with acute or convalescent COVID-19.

The chain uses TRBV24-1 and TRBJ2-3, with TRBD2 matching over 12 bases. V was clipped by 5 bases and J by 6 bases; unmatched bases: 5. CDR1 is KGHDR, CDR2 SFDVKD, per germline. The CDR3 sequence is 15 residues long. The CDR3 protein is CATSVTSGRGDTQYF. CDR3 in DNA: TGTGCCACCAGTGTGACTAGCGGGAGAGGGGATACGCAGTATTTT.

The chain couples TRBV9 to TRBJ2-4, with 8 positions matching TRBD2. From germline, CDR1 is SGDLS and CDR2 YYNGEE. The trim removed 3 bases at V and 11 bases at J, leaving 10 bases unmatched. The CDR3 is 14 residues long. The CDR3 sequence: CASSDTASGWFQYF. CDR3 sequence (DNA): TGTGCCAGCAGCGACACGGCTAGCGGGTGGTTTCAGTACTTC.

The chain is built from TRBV3-1 (or the pseudogene TRBV3-2) and TRBJ2-7; D is undetermined. Trimming removed 1 base at V and 4 bases at J, with 8 bases between. Germline V gene sequence: CDR1 LGHDT, CDR2 YNNKEL (reference sequence). The CDR3 loop spans 13 amino acids. CDR3 bases: TGTGCCAGCAGCCAAGGTTTCGGTTACGAGCAGTACTTC. Translating it yields CASSQGFGYEQYF.

J is TRBJ2-2 and V is TRBV5-1; the match to TRBD1 covers 8 bases. V lost 0 bases to trimming and J lost 4 bases; unmatched junction nucleotides: 2. The CDR3 runs 15 residues. Germline-derived CDR1 and CDR2 are SGHRS and YFSETQ. The CDR3 region is CASSLAGGATGELFF. The CDR3 DNA reads TGCGCCAGCAGCTTGGCAGGGGGCGCCACCGGGGAGCTGTTTTTT.

This chain joins TRBV29-1 and TRBJ2-5; 8 bases are a match to TRBD2. The germline V gene has CDR1 SQVTM and CDR2 ANQGSEA. J lost 2 bases, V lost 6 bases, and 5 bases had no gene match. This CDR3 has 13 amino acids. This CDR3 reads CSVNGGGQETQYF. For the CDR3, the DNA is TGCAGCGTCAACGGGGGGGGGCAAGAGACCCAGTACTTC.

This chain joins TRBV21-1 and TRBJ1-5; the listed D gene, TRBD1, was not tested against the DNA. TRBV21-1 is an annotated pseudogene. The CDR3 loop spans 16 amino acids. The CDR3 sequence: CASSKGTDYSNQPQHF. CDR3 in DNA: TGTGCCAGCAGCAAAGGGACAGATTATAGCAATCAGCCCCAGCATTTT.

The DNA for the CDR3 is TGTGCCATCAGGGGGACTAGCGGGGCAAATGAGCAGTTCTTC. This sequence encodes CAIRGTSGANEQFF. J is TRBJ2-1 and V is TRBV10-3; the match to TRBD2 covers 13 bases. J lost 7 bases, V lost 6 bases, and 3 bases had no gene match. This CDR3 is 14 amino acids long. Germline-derived CDR1 and CDR2 are ENHRY and SYGVKD.

This clone came up a few times. This chain links TRBV28 with TRBJ2-7; tentatively, D is TRBD2 (5 bases). The CDR3 sequence is 15 residues long. Between the trimmed V and J ends, which lost 6 bases and 0 bases, there was a span of 15 bases. Germline assignment: CDR1 MDHEN and CDR2 SYDVKM. CDR3 residues: CASRLLRGPSYEQYF. DNA of the CDR3: TGTGCCAGCAGACTCCTTCGGGGTCCCTCCTACGAGCAGTACTTC.

The chain couples TRBV3-1 (or the pseudogene TRBV3-2) to TRBJ2-2; TRBD1 is a possible D gene (5 bases). The CDR3 totals 16 residues. Looked up from germline, CDR1 is LGHDT and CDR2 is YNNKEL (reference sequence). Trimming removed 4 bases at V and 7 bases at J, with 19 bases between. The CDR3 spells CASSRNGANLGGELFF. CDR3 bases: TGTGCCAGCAGCCGCAATGGGGCTAATTTGGGCGGGGAGCTGTTTTTT.

This clone has a handful of counts. CDR3: CASSSTSGLLRGYNEQFF. The CDR3 bases are TGTGCCAGCAGTTCAACTAGCGGCCTACTCCGAGGCTACAATGAGCAGTTCTTC. The chain combines TRBV28 with TRBJ2-1; TRBD2 aligns across 8 bases. V trimming: 4 bases; J trimming: 3 bases; junction bases outside the gene matches: 14. CDR1 and CDR2 from the germline V gene are MDHEN and SYDVKM. The CDR3 loop spans 18 amino acids. The full variable domain, rest sourced from reference TRBV28 and TRBJ2-1, is DVKVTQSSRYLVKRTGEKVFLECVQDMDHENMFWYRQDPGLGLRLIYFSYDVKMKEKGDIPEGYSVSREKKERFSLILESASTNQTSMYLCASSSTSGLLRGYNEQFFGPGTRLTVL.

The V call is TRBV5-1, the J call TRBJ2-3, with TRBD2 matching 7 bases. Trimming at V came to 4 bases and at J to 1 base, leaving 3 bases not matched to a gene. Germline CDR1 reads SGHRS; CDR2 reads YFSETQ. The CDR3 is made up of 14 amino acids. This CDR3 reads CASSDAGGTDTQYF. Written as DNA, the CDR3 is TGCGCCAGCAGCGATGCGGGAGGCACAGATACGCAGTATTTT.

V usage is TRBV9 and J usage is TRBJ1-6; TRBD1 aligns across 10 bases. The CDR3 runs 15 residues. Germline V CDR1 and CDR2: SGDLS, YYNGEE. The V gene end was trimmed by 3 bases and the J gene end by 7 bases; junction bases not matched to a gene: 4. CDR3 protein: CASSGLGQGNSPLHF. The CDR3 DNA follows: TGTGCCAGCAGCGGACTGGGACAGGGGAATTCACCCCTCCACTTT.

The chain uses TRBV28 and TRBJ1-5; 9 positions match TRBD1. Looked up from germline, CDR1 is MDHEN and CDR2 is SYDVKM. V lost 2 bases, J lost 2 bases, and 10 bases stayed unmatched. The CDR3 runs to 18 residues. CDR3 nucleotides: TGTGCCAGCAGTTTAGGAGGAATGAGGGACAGGGGCAATCAGCCCCAGCATTTT. This gives the protein CASSLGGMRDRGNQPQHF.

The chain's CDR3 is CASSLAGAGIEAFF. Written as DNA, the CDR3 is TGCGCCAGCAGCTTGGCTGGGGCCGGCATTGAAGCTTTCTTT. This chain links TRBV5-1 with TRBJ1-1; TRBD1 might be the D (5 bases). V lost 0 bases and J 7 bases, leaving 13 bases between the germline ends. The germline gives CDR1 SGHRS, CDR2 YFSETQ. The CDR3 runs 14 residues.

The V gene is TRBV3-1 (or the pseudogene TRBV3-2), the J gene TRBJ2-1; TRBD2 agrees at 8 bases. The germline V gene encodes CDR1 LGHDT and CDR2 YNNKEL (reference sequence). V was pared by 4 bases and J by 2 bases, with 4 bases of the junction left unmatched. The CDR3 extends over 15 amino acids. The CDR3 DNA follows: TGTGCCAGCAGCCCCCCCGGGGGGGCCTACAATGAGCAGTTCTTC. Its protein product is CASSPPGGAYNEQFF.

The genes are TRBV15 and TRBJ2-2, with unresolved D. The germline V gene encodes CDR1 LNHNV and CDR2 YYDKDF (reference sequence). The CDR3 is 13 amino acids. V lost 11 bases, J lost 0 bases, and 10 bases lay in between. CDR3 amino acids: CAVQDSNTGELFF. The CDR3 nucleotides read TGTGCCGTCCAGGATTCGAACACCGGGGAGCTGTTTTTT.

The V call is TRBV5-4, the J call TRBJ2-5; 8 positions match TRBD2. The V segment lost 4 bases and the J segment 3 bases; nucleotides outside the gene matches: 8. Germline-derived CDR1 and CDR2 are SGHNT and YYREEE (reference sequence). This CDR3 has 15 residues. In nucleotides, the CDR3 is TGTGCCAGCAGCGCCTCACACGGGAGGGAAGAGACCCAGTACTTC. Encoded protein: CASSASHGREETQYF.

CDR3 bases: TGTGCCAGTAGTTGGGACTTGTCGAGGGGCTACACCTTC. Translating gives CASSWDLSRGYTF. This chain links TRBV19 with TRBJ1-2, with D perhaps TRBD1 (5 bases). Trimming stripped 5 bases from V and 8 bases from J, with 15 bases between. The germline V gene has CDR1 LNHDA and CDR2 SQIVND (reference sequence). The CDR3 sequence is 13 residues long.

V is TRBV4-3 and J is TRBJ1-6; TRBD1 is a possible D gene (5 bases). The CDR3 extends over 17 amino acids. The V end lost 0 bases, the J end lost 7 bases, and 16 bases lay between the germline ends. The germline V gene encodes CDR1 LGHNA and CDR2 YSLEER. The CDR3 is CASSQDTLGAINSPLHF. CDR3 coding DNA: TGCGCCAGCAGCCAAGATACTTTAGGGGCCATAAATTCACCCCTCCACTTT.

A few counts support this clone. The chain is built from TRBV6-6 and TRBJ2-3, with TRBD2 matching 9 bases. With 6 bases clipped from V and 3 bases from J, the junction kept 10 bases outside the gene matches. The CDR3 sequence is 16 residues long. Germline V CDR1 and CDR2: MNHNY, SVGAGI (reference sequence). As DNA, the CDR3 is TGTGCCAGCAGGACTCCCGGCGGGGGGGCTACAGATACGCAGTATTTT. Protein sequence: CASRTPGGGATDTQYF.

The chain recombines TRBV25-1 with TRBJ2-5, with D maybe TRBD1 (6 bases). Trimming removed 4 bases from V and 1 base from J, with 16 bases in between. Germline V CDR1 and CDR2: MGHDK, SYGVNS. This CDR3 spans 16 amino acids. CDR3 loop: CASSADTRDTQETQYF. CDR3 DNA: TGTGCCAGCAGTGCCGATACGAGGGACACCCAAGAGACCCAGTACTTC.

The CDR3 here is CASSEASGSGELFF. The CDR3 DNA follows: TGTGCCAGCAGTGAAGCTTCAGGGTCCGGGGAGCTGTTTTTT. The rearrangement links TRBV6-1 to TRBJ2-2, with D possibly TRBD1 on 5 matching bases. This CDR3 spans 14 amino acids. The germline V gene encodes CDR1 MNHNS and CDR2 SASEGT. V was pared by 0 bases and J by 6 bases, with 8 bases between.

This CDR3 is CASTPPSPGRGRGNEQFF. Written as DNA, the CDR3 is TGTGCCAGTACTCCCCCAAGCCCCGGCAGGGGTAGGGGCAATGAGCAGTTCTTC. The J gene is TRBJ2-1, the V gene TRBV19, with D tentatively TRBD1 (6 bases). Trimming stripped 7 bases from V and 6 bases from J, with 28 bases between. This CDR3 has 18 residues. Germline V gene data show CDR1 as LNHDA and CDR2 as SQIVND (reference sequence). Using reference TRBV19 and TRBJ2-1 for the parts outside the CDR3, the full variable domain is DGGITQSPKYLFRKEGQNVTLSCEQNLNHDAMYWYRQDPGQGLRLIYYSQIVNDFQKGDIAEGYSVSREKKESFPLTVTSAQKNPTAFYLCASTPPSPGRGRGNEQFFGPGTRLTVL.

J is TRBJ2-2 and V is TRBV3-1 (or the pseudogene TRBV3-2); 12 positions agree with TRBD2. This CDR3 region has 17 residues. After removal of 4 bases from V and 4 bases from J, the junction contained 7 bases not matched to a gene. Looked up from germline, CDR1 is LGHDT and CDR2 is YNNKEL (reference sequence). The CDR3: CASSLTSGSLVTGELFF. The CDR3 region has the DNA TGTGCCAGCAGCCTGACTAGCGGGAGTTTGGTCACCGGGGAGCTGTTTTTT.

This chain uses TRBV11-2 with TRBJ2-1, with TRBD1 matching 10 bases. The germline V gene has CDR1 SGHAT and CDR2 FQNNGV. There are 14 residues in the CDR3. V shed 5 bases, J shed 5 bases, and the junction held 3 bases outside the gene matches. The chain's CDR3 is CASSDRGRNNEQFF. The CDR3 DNA sequence: TGTGCCAGCAGCGACAGGGGGCGTAACAATGAGCAGTTCTTC.

This clone was seen once. J is TRBJ1-3 and V is TRBV18, with D uncertain. The germline V gene has CDR1 KGHSH and CDR2 LQKENI. Deletions cut 0 bases from V and 10 bases from J, with 13 bases between. This CDR3 is 14 amino acids long. The CDR3 DNA is TGTGCCAGCTCACCACCAGTACACCCGGGTACCATATATTTT. It yields the protein CASSPPVHPGTIYF.

The V call is TRBV19, the J call TRBJ2-1; TRBD1 agrees at 9 bases. This CDR3 contains 16 residues. Germline CDR1 is LNHDA and CDR2 is SQIVND (reference sequence). The V gene end was trimmed by 6 bases and the J gene end by 6 bases; junction bases not matched to a gene: 12. The DNA for the CDR3 is TGTGCCAGTAGCCACCTCCACAGGGGGCCTCTCAATGAGCAGTTCTTC. Its protein is CASSHLHRGPLNEQFF.

This rearrangement joins TRBV21-1 to TRBJ2-1; the table calls TRBD2, which could not be checked here. TRBV21-1 is a known pseudogene. The CDR3 is 18 amino acids. The CDR3 sequence is CASSSPRLAGALSNEQFF. The CDR3 DNA sequence: TGTGCCAGCAGCAGCCCGAGACTAGCGGGGGCGTTATCGAATGAGCAGTTCTTC.

This clone was seen once. The chain has TRBV30 and TRBJ1-2; maybe TRBD1 (5 bases). The germline V gene encodes CDR1 GTSNPN and CDR2 SVGIG (reference sequence). The ends were cut back, 7 bases at V and 3 bases at J, with 9 bases in the middle. The CDR3 is 11 amino acids. CDR3 region: CASGGDYGYTF. CDR3 nucleotides: TGTGCCTCCGGGGGAGACTATGGCTACACCTTC. The variable domain in full, with the rest retrieved from reference TRBV30 and TRBJ1-2, is SQTIHQWPATLVQPVGSPLSLECTVEGTSNPNLYWYRQAAGRGLQLLFYSVGIGQISSEVPQNLSASRPQDRQFILSSKKLLLSDSGFYLCASGGDYGYTFGSGTRLTVV.

The rearrangement joins TRBV19 to TRBJ2-7, with 8 bases lining up with TRBD1. Germline values: CDR1 LNHDA, CDR2 SQIVND (reference sequence). Trimming took 4 bases from V and 6 from J; bases not matched to a gene: 14. This CDR3 is 16 amino acids long. CDR3 amino acids: CASSNALTSGGFEQYF. The CDR3 nucleotides read TGTGCCAGTAGTAACGCCTTAACATCAGGGGGCTTCGAGCAGTACTTC.

This clone was counted once. This sequence joins TRBV2 and TRBJ1-4, with D possibly matching TRBD1 (6 bases). Germline V CDR1 and CDR2: SNHLY, FYNNEI. The germline V and J ends were trimmed by 6 bases and 4 bases, with 15 bases remaining between them. The CDR3 runs 15 residues. This chain's CDR3 is CASSYREGVNEKLFF. CDR3 sequence (DNA): TGTGCCAGCAGCTACAGGGAGGGTGTTAATGAAAAACTGTTTTTT. The variable domain in full, completed from reference TRBV2 and TRBJ1-4, reads EPEVTQTPSHQVTQMGQEVILRCVPISNHLYFYWYRQILGQKVEFLVSFYNNEISEKSEIFDDQFSVERPDGSNFTLKIRSTKLEDSAMYFCASSYREGVNEKLFFGSGTQLSVL.

This chain links TRBV19 with TRBJ1-5; no clear D gene. This CDR3 has 13 residues. CDR1 is LNHDA and CDR2 is SQIVND in the germline V gene (reference sequence). V lost 6 bases and J lost 4, with 10 bases in between. CDR3: CASRLSWNQPQHF. The CDR3 DNA reads TGTGCCAGTAGGTTAAGCTGGAATCAGCCCCAGCATTTT.